Following are 26 T cell receptor beta chains from one sample sequenced in a study of CD4 T cells in relation to SARS-CoV-2 and coronaviruses (dated by TCRdb to about 2021). CD4+ T cells from unexposed donors were collected before the COVID-19 pandemic (2011-2018). The EasySep CD4+ T cell isolation kit was used to isolate CD4+ T cells once the cultures had run for about 10 days. What these receptors recognize is not known. Library generation was performed with the immunoSEQ multiplex PCR assay. The table was pulled from immuneACCESS by TCRdb, which kept in-frame rearrangements only. Such tables lose some clones; where checked, under half of the loss comes from unresolved V genes, and the rest has no known cause. The sample table records 25,000 to 30,000 clones; approximately 70% of these occur just once. About 22% of the sample goes to the ten largest clones. The sample consisted of CD4+ T cells from PBMCs, cultured in vitro. The receptors derive from a human donor in good health.

The chain joins TRBV4-1 to TRBJ1-2; D is possibly TRBD1 (5 bases). The germline gives CDR1 MGHRA, CDR2 YSYEKL. With 3 bases removed from V and 3 bases from J, the gap between germline ends came to 17 bases. The CDR3 sequence is 16 residues long. CDR3 sequence (DNA): TGCGCCAGCAGCCAGATGGGGGGACCCAGGGACTATGGCTACACCTTC. It translates to CASSQMGGPRDYGYTF.

The genes are TRBV20-1 and TRBJ2-7, with 8 bases identical to TRBD2. J was trimmed by 7 bases and V by 3 bases; bases with no gene match: 11. This CDR3 has 14 residues. Germline V gene sequence: CDR1 DFQATT, CDR2 SNEGSKA (reference sequence). The CDR3 DNA is TGCAGTGCTAGTGCCTCCGGGGGGGCAGGAGAGCAGTACTTC. Translation: CSASASGGAGEQYF.

This chain links TRBV23-1 with TRBJ1-4; D is unresolved. TRBV23-1 belongs to the ORF category, with a function that is uncertain. The CDR3 extends over 13 amino acids. Trimming removed 6 bases from V and 8 bases from J, with 13 bases in between. CDR3 DNA: TGCGCCAGCAGATCGAGGGTTTGCGAAAAACTGTTTTTT. Translation gives CASRSRVCEKLFF.

This clone turned up a few times. The chain couples TRBV10-2 to TRBJ1-1; possibly TRBD1 for D (6 bases). The germline CDR1 and CDR2 sequences are WSHSY and SAAADI. This CDR3 is 16 amino acids long. V was trimmed by 3 bases and J by 4 bases, leaving 18 bases between them. CDR3 nucleotide sequence: TGCGCCAGCAGTGACCGCGAAACAGGGCGGGTCACTGAAGCTTTCTTT. It codes for CASSDRETGRVTEAFF.

Comments on this clone: Other nucleotide sequences in the sample specify the same CDR3. J is TRBJ2-1 and V is TRBV3-1 (or the pseudogene TRBV3-2); tentative D call: TRBD2 (6 bases). The germline CDR1 and CDR2 sequences are LGHDT and YNNKEL (reference sequence). Trimming took 2 bases from V and 7 from J, leaving 9 bases between them. This CDR3 spans 13 amino acids. The CDR3 protein is CASSQPLANEQFF. Here the CDR3 DNA reads TGTGCCAGCAGCCAACCACTAGCTAATGAGCAGTTCTTC.

The gene calls are TRBV9 and TRBJ2-2; TRBD2 might be the D (6 bases). CDR3 size: 15 residues. The germline V gene encodes CDR1 SGDLS and CDR2 YYNGEE. V was cut by 4 bases and J by 2 bases, with 12 bases left in between. CDR3 bases: TGTGCCAGCAGCCCGGGGGACTTTAACACCGGGGAGCTGTTTTTT. It codes for CASSPGDFNTGELFF. Looking up the rest from reference TRBV9 and TRBJ2-2 gives the full variable domain: DSGVTQTPKHLITATGQRVTLRCSPRSGDLSVYWYQQSLDQGLQFLIQYYNGEERAKGNILERFSAQQFPDLHSELNLSSLELGDSALYFCASSPGDFNTGELFFGEGSRLTVL.

The rearrangement links TRBV10-2 to TRBJ1-2; D ambiguous. The CDR3 is made up of 14 amino acids. The V end was cut by 2 bases, the J end by 2 bases, with 9 bases between. Germline CDR1 is WSHSY and CDR2 is SAAADI. Here the CDR3 reads CASSETAENYGYTF. DNA of the CDR3: TGCGCCAGCAGTGAGACGGCAGAAAACTATGGCTACACCTTC.

The chain combines TRBV12-3 or TRBV12-4 with TRBJ2-2, with D tentatively TRBD2 (5 bases). CDR3 length: 12 residues. The V end lost 6 bases, the J end lost 9 bases, and 11 bases lay between the germline ends. The CDR3 DNA is TGTGCCAGCAGCTTTACGGGGAGGGAGCTGTTTTTT. This codes for CASSFTGRELFF.

The rearrangement uses TRBV7-8 and TRBJ1-2; 7 bases map to TRBD1. Germline trimming cut 7 bases from V and 2 bases from J; bases unmatched to any gene: 7. The CDR3 covers 14 residues. The V gene's germline CDR1 is SGHVS and CDR2 FQNEAQ. CDR3 sequence reads: CASTLWGQNYGYTF. CDR3 nucleotides: TGTGCCAGCACCCTATGGGGACAGAACTATGGCTACACCTTC.

This chain joins TRBV29-1 and TRBJ2-3; TRBD2 is a possible D gene (6 bases). The CDR3 loop spans 15 amino acids. Germline CDR1 is SQVTM and CDR2 is ANQGSEA. The V and J ends lost 4 bases and 2 bases respectively, with 16 bases between them. CDR3 region: CSVVPGSLYTDTQYF. CDR3 coding DNA: TGCAGCGTTGTCCCCGGGAGCCTGTACACAGATACGCAGTATTTT.

This clone was found once. The rearrangement joins TRBV30 to TRBJ1-1; D gene ambiguous. The CDR3 consists of 10 residues. Germline V gives CDR1 GTSNPN, CDR2 SVGIG (reference sequence). Trimming stripped 3 bases from V and 1 base from J, with 0 bases between. CDR3 sequence: CAWRNTEAFF. Written as DNA, the CDR3 is TGTGCCTGGAGGAACACTGAAGCTTTCTTT.

J is TRBJ1-1 and V is TRBV2; D remains unclear. Looked up from germline, CDR1 is SNHLY and CDR2 is FYNNEI. The CDR3 consists of 19 residues. Trimming removed 6 bases at V and 0 bases at J, with 26 bases between. The CDR3 spells CASRDLVPPEGAMNTEAFF. In nucleotides, the CDR3 is TGTGCCAGCAGAGACTTGGTGCCCCCGGAGGGCGCAATGAACACTGAAGCTTTCTTT.

The V gene is TRBV10-2, the J gene TRBJ1-6; D is unclear. V was clipped by 2 bases and J by 6 bases, with 8 bases between them. The CDR3 loop spans 14 amino acids. Germline CDR1 reads WSHSY; CDR2 reads SAAADI. The CDR3 sequence is CASSERRINSPLHF. CDR3 DNA sequence: TGCGCCAGCAGTGAGCGACGTATTAATTCACCCCTCCACTTT.

There are a few counts of this clone. The gene calls are TRBV5-1 and TRBJ1-2; possible D gene TRBD1, 5 bases. Trimming took 6 bases from V and 5 from J, leaving 17 bases between them. The CDR3 is 14 amino acids. CDR1 SGHRS and CDR2 YFSETQ come from the germline V gene. CDR3 sequence (DNA): TGCGCCAGCATGGCGTCAGGGAATAGTTATGGCTACACCTTC. Translating gives CASMASGNSYGYTF.

The DNA of the CDR3 is TGTGCCAGCAGTTTTGGGGGCAAGTCACCCCTCCACTTT. This translates into CASSFGGKSPLHF. The chain couples TRBV12-3 or TRBV12-4 to TRBJ1-6; TRBD1 might be the D (6 bases). The V end lost 3 bases, the J end lost 10 bases, and 10 bases lay between the germline ends. The CDR3 length is 13 residues.

In this sample, this clone turned up a few times. The V and J genes are TRBV27 and TRBJ2-1; 12 bases match TRBD2. V trimming: 6 bases; J trimming: 9 bases; junction bases outside the gene matches: 6. The CDR3 has 14 residues. From germline, CDR1 is MNHEY and CDR2 SMNVEV (reference sequence). The CDR3 loop is CASRTSGSLSEQFF. The CDR3 bases are TGTGCCAGCAGGACTAGCGGGAGTCTTAGTGAGCAGTTCTTC.

This clone is a singleton in its sample. J is TRBJ1-2 and V is TRBV7-2; 7 bases fit TRBD1. The CDR3 is 13 amino acids. With 5 bases clipped from V and 4 bases from J, the junction kept 4 bases outside the gene matches. The germline V gene has CDR1 SGHTA and CDR2 FQGNSA. The CDR3 region has the DNA TGTGCCAGCAGCCATGGGACAGTCTATGGCTACACCTTC. Translated: CASSHGTVYGYTF.

The chain is built from TRBV6-5 and TRBJ2-7; the D is unclear. This CDR3 is built from 14 residues. Germline V lookup: CDR1 MNHEY, CDR2 SVGAGI. V dropped 0 bases and J dropped 2 bases, with 8 bases sitting between them. CDR3 nucleotides: TGTGCCAGCAGTTACTCGGGCAGTACCTACGAGCAGTACTTC. This gives the protein CASSYSGSTYEQYF.

The chain carries TRBV6-5 and TRBJ2-7; the match to TRBD2 covers 13 bases. This CDR3 comprises 14 residues. CDR1 and CDR2 (germline): MNHEY, SVGAGI. V lost 8 bases, J lost 2 bases, and 3 bases stayed unmatched. The CDR3 region has the DNA TGTGCCAGCTCCGGACTAGCGGGGGCCTACGAGCAGTACTTC. The encoded protein is CASSGLAGAYEQYF.

This clone was counted only a few times. V gene TRBV10-3 combines with J gene TRBJ1-6; 8 bases are shared with TRBD1. CDR3 length: 15 residues. J was trimmed by 4 bases and V by 10 bases; bases with no gene match: 9. Germline CDR1 ENHRY, CDR2 SYGVKD. The DNA of the CDR3 is TGTGCCAGCCGTGGACAGGGAATGTATAATTCACCCCTCCACTTT. This sequence encodes CASRGQGMYNSPLHF.

The V gene is TRBV6-5, the J gene TRBJ2-7, with TRBD1 matching over 9 bases. CDR3 length: 15 amino acids. V was clipped by 2 bases and J by 3 bases; unmatched bases: 5. Germline CDR1 reads MNHEY; CDR2 reads SVGAGI. CDR3 nucleotide sequence: TGTGCCAGCAGTTACGCAGCGGGACAGGGCTACGAGCAGTACTTC. Encoded protein: CASSYAAGQGYEQYF.

The CDR3, as DNA: TGTGCCAGCTCACAGGCAGACCCCGAGTCTGGAAACACCATATATTTT. Its translation: CASSQADPESGNTIYF. The chain carries TRBV18 and TRBJ1-3, with unresolved D. CDR1 is KGHSH, CDR2 LQKENI, per germline. This CDR3 has 16 residues. Between the trimmed V and J ends, which lost 4 bases and 1 base, there was a span of 14 bases.

This chain links TRBV2 with TRBJ1-3, with 8 bases fitting TRBD1. Trimming took 6 bases from V and 4 from J; bases not matched to a gene: 5. This CDR3 region has 14 residues. Germline V CDR1 and CDR2: SNHLY, FYNNEI. The CDR3 coding sequence is TGTGCCAGCAGCGGGACAGGATACGGAAACACCATATATTTT. As protein: CASSGTGYGNTIYF.

The chain carries TRBV6-1 and TRBJ1-5, with D maybe TRBD1 (6 bases). The germline V gene encodes CDR1 MNHNS and CDR2 SASEGT. With 3 bases removed from V and 6 bases from J, the gap between germline ends came to 15 bases. The CDR3 extends over 15 amino acids. CDR3 amino acids: CASSEMTGGAQPQHF. Written as DNA, the CDR3 is TGTGCCAGCAGTGAGATGACCGGGGGGGCTCAGCCCCAGCATTTT.

The CDR3 region is CASSETGGRGTQYF. The CDR3 DNA sequence: TGTGCCAGCAGCGAGACAGGGGGACGAGGGACCCAGTACTTC. The chain is built from TRBV7-2 and TRBJ2-5; 9 bases line up with TRBD1. The CDR3 sequence is 14 residues long. Trimming removed 5 bases from V and 7 bases from J; junction bases left unmatched: 8. In germline, CDR1 is SGHTA, CDR2 FQGNSA.

The chain joins TRBV29-1 to TRBJ1-5, with D uncertain. Germline lookup yields CDR1 SQVTM and CDR2 ANQGSEA. V dropped 6 bases and J dropped 4 bases, with 10 bases sitting between them. The CDR3 is 12 residues long. The CDR3 DNA sequence: TGCAGCGTCCAGGCCGGGAATCAGCCCCAGCATTTT. It specifies CSVQAGNQPQHF.